This T cell receptor (beta chain) was retrieved from a study of blood T cell repertoires in COVID-19. Overall study context: Material from acute and convalescent COVID-19 was sourced from the United States, Italy and Spain. PBMCs, B-cell-depleted T cells, or T cells were the source of the cDNA or gDNA that made up the material.

Assignments of participants to cohorts depended upon their own reported clinical history. A COVID-19 case had been met by exposed participants during the 2 weeks before study entry. Sequencing was performed with immunoSEQ multiplex PCR; in TCRdb, only in-frame clones are kept and a portion is missing. The sample contains about 270,000 clones, roughly 90% of which appear only once. The clonotype was recovered from a man aged 35 to 55 who had been exposed to COVID-19. The sequencing input was PBMCs or T cells enriched from blood (not recorded which).

The CDR3 DNA is TGTGCCAGCAGCTTAGCGTTGGGCAACTCCTACAATGAGCAGTTCTTC. As protein: CASSLALGNSYNEQFF. V and J are TRBV7-6 and TRBJ2-1; D is ambiguous. Looked up from germline, CDR1 is SGHVS and CDR2 is FNYEAQ. There are 16 residues in the CDR3. Deletions cut 0 bases from V and 0 bases from J, with 9 bases between.